Reported below is one TCR beta chain. No antigen is known for it. This specimen comes from a study of CD8+CD57+ T cells in acquired aplastic anemia. Study in general: Quantities of DNA derived from sorted CD4+ and CD8+ cells averaged 3.2 ug. Study results and limitations: Between patients and controls, around 30 CD8+ CDR3 sequences were found in common. Between the patient and control groups, CD8+ Simpson's diversity did not differ significantly.

Patients who underwent sequencing had shown CD8+CD57+ cell expansion by flow cytometry. Diagnosis of severe acquired aplastic anemia applied to all patients. Germline-derived CDR1 and CDR2 are ENHRY and SYGVKD. Trimming took off 4 bases at V and 4 bases at J, with 13 bases between the two ends. The CDR3 contains 14 residues. Researchers used genomic DNA as the template to profile TCR beta VDJ and CDR3. TCRdb itself ran the reads through MiXCR, one entry per CDR3 protein. The sample shows 150,000 to 180,000 distinct CDR3 sequences, 40% to 65% of them seen only once. The genes are TRBV10-3 and TRBJ1-2; D is unresolved. The TCR sequence derives from a human donor with aplastic anemia. The sequenced material came from sorted CD4+, CD8+, or CD8+CD57+ T cells (not recorded which) from PBMCs. The CDR3 region is CAISVQNRGYGYTF. The CDR3 DNA is TGTGCCATCAGTGTTCAGAATAGAGGCTATGGCTACACCTTC.